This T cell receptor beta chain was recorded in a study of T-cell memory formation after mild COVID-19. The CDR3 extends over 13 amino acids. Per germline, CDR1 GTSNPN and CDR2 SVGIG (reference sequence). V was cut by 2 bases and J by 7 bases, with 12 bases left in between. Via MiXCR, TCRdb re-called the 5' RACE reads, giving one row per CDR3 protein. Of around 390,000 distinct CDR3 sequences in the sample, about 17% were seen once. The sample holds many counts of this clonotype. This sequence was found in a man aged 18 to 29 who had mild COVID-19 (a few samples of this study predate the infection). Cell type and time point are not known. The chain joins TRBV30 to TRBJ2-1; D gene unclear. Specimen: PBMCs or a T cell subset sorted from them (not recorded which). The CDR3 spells CAWSSSSINEQFF. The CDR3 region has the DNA TGTGCCTGGAGTTCAAGTAGTATAAATGAGCAGTTCTTC.